The TCR beta chain described here comes from a study of identical twins. Regarding the study as a whole: Beta clonotypes that were abundant in cord blood contained fewer insertions, a pattern absent from memory repertoires. Potential partial confounding of zero-insertion analyses by invariant MAIT and iNKT cells was noted. The models gave estimates that fell short of the out-of-frame TCR alpha sharing seen in monozygotic twins.

Germline V lookup: CDR1 MNHEY, CDR2 SVGEGT. The CDR3 is 13 residues long. V was trimmed by 0 bases and J by 7 bases, leaving 10 bases between them. As regards this clonotype: No antigen is known for it.

Template switching added a universal primer binding site, and final cDNA carried unique molecular identifiers. A single record per CDR3 protein comes from TCRdb applying MiXCR to the 5' RACE reads. This repertoire shows 400,000 to 500,000 distinct CDR3 sequences, around 18% found once; its top ten account for 12%. Sequencing was done on a sample of naive T cells sorted from blood. The source is a man aged 45-65 years in good health. This sequence joins TRBV6-2 or TRBV6-3 and TRBJ2-7; D remains unclear. For the CDR3, the DNA is TGTGCCAGCAGTTACTCCTCCTTAGGAGAGCAGTACTTC. Translated, it gives CASSYSSLGEQYF.